This T cell receptor (beta chain) was retrieved from a study of blood T cell repertoires in COVID-19. At the level of the study: Sites in the United States, Italy and Spain provided acute and convalescent COVID-19 samples. In each case, the material was cDNA or gDNA derived from T cells, B-cell-depleted T cells, or PBMCs.

Measured with immunoSEQ multiplex PCR; TCRdb has only the in-frame clones, and not every one. Of over 100,000 clones listed, 85% to 90% are singletons. The CDR3 runs to 17 residues. The V gene end was trimmed by 5 bases and the J gene end by 11 bases; junction bases not matched to a gene: 21. The germline CDR1 and CDR2 sequences are MNHEY and SMNVEV (reference sequence). The origin of this receptor is a human donor in a cohort sampled during active COVID-19. Sample: peripheral blood. The chain carries TRBV27 and TRBJ1-5; TRBD1 agrees at 7 bases. The CDR3 coding sequence is TGTGCCAGCAGTGCTATAGCCGGGACAGTAACAAAGTGGGCCCAGCATTTT. This encodes CASSAIAGTVTKWAQHF.